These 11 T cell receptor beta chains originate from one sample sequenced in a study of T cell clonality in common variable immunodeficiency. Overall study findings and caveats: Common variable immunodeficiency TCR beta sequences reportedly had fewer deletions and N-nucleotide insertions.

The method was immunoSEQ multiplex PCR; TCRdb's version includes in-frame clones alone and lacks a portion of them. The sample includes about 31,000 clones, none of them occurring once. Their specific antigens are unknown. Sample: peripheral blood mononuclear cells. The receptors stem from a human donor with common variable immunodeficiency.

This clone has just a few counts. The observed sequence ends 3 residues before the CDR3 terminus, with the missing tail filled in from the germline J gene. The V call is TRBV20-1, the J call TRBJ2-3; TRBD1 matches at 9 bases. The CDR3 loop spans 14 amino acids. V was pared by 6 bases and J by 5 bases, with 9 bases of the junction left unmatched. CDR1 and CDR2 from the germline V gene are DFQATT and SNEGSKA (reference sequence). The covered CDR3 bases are TGCAGTGCCAGCCGCACAGGGGGCGGAGATACG. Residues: CSASRTGGGDT. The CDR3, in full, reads CSASRTGGGDTQYF.

This chain's CDR3 is CASIKDGQKGKPQHF. CDR3 DNA, as far as it was read: TGTGCCAGCATCAAGGACGGCCAAAAGGGGAAGCCC. The gene calls are TRBV2 and TRBJ1-5; possibly TRBD1 for D (5 bases). The read terminates 3 residues ahead of where the CDR3 ends, so the germline J gene completes it. Germline loops: CDR1 SNHLY, CDR2 FYNNEI. Trimming took 7 bases from V and 8 from J, leaving 21 bases between them. CDR3 length: 15 residues.

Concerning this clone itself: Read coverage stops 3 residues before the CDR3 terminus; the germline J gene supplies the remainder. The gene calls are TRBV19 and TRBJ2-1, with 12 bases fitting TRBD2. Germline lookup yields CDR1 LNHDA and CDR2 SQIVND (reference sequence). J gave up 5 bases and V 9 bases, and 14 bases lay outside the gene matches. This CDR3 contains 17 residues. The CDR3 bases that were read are TGTGCCAGCGGACTAGCGGGATTCGAAATAATAAACAATGAG. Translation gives CASGLAGFEIINNE. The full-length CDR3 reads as CASGLAGFEIINNEQFF.

The CDR3 sequence is CASSVSGRSTDTQYF. The DNA read from the CDR3 is TGTGCCAGCAGCGTTAGCGGGAGGAGCACAGATACG. This chain uses TRBV11-3 with TRBJ2-3, with 10 bases aligning to TRBD2. The read falls 3 residues short of the CDR3 end, and the missing part is taken from the germline J gene. In germline, CDR1 is SGHNT, CDR2 YENEEA. The CDR3 totals 15 residues. V lost 5 bases to trimming and J lost 0 bases; unmatched junction nucleotides: 2. Looking up the rest from reference TRBV11-3 and TRBJ2-3 gives the full variable domain: EAGVVQSPRYKIIEKKQPVAFWCNPISGHNTLYWYLQNLGQGPELLIRYENEEAVDDSQLPKDRFSAERLKGVDSTLKIQPAELGDSAVYLCASSVSGRSTDTQYFGPGTRLTVL.

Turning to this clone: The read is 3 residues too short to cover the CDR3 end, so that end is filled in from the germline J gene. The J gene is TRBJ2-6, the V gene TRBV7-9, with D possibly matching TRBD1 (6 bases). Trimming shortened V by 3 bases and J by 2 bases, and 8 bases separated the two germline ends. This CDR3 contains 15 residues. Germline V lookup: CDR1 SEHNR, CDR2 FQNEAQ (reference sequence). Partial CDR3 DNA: TGTGCCAGCAGCTTTGCAGGGGCTGGGGCCAACGTC. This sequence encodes CASSFAGAGANV. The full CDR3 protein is CASSFAGAGANVLTF.

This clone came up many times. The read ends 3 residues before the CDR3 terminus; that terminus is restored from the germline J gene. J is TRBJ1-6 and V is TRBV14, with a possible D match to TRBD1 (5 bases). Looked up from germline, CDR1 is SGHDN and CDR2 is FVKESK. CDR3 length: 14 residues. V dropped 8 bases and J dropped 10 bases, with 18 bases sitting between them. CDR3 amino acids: CASSPTSRESPLHF. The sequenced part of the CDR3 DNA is TGTGCCAGCTCACCAACATCCAGGGAATCACCC. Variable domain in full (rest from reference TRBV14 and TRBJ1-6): EAGVTQFPSHSVIEKGQTVTLRCDPISGHDNLYWYRRVMGKEIKFLLHFVKESKQDESGMPNNRFLAERTGGTYSTLKVQPAELEDSGVYFCASSPTSRESPLHFGNGTRLTVT.

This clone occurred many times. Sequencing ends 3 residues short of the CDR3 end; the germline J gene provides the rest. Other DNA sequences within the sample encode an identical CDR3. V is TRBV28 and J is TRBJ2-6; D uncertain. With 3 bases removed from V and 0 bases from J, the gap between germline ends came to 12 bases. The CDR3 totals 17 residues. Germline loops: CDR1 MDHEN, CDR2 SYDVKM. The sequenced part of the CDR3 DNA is TGTGCCAGCAGTTTCTATAGTGTCCGCTCTGGGGCCAACGTC. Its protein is CASSFYSVRSGANV. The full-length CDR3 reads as CASSFYSVRSGANVLTF.

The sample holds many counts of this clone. The CDR3 loop is CASSRFTDTQYF. CDR3 bases read: TGTGCCAGTAGCCGTTTCACAGATACG. This chain connects TRBV19 to TRBJ2-3; D not certain. The missing CDR3 end, 3 residues past where the read stops, is filled in from the germline J gene. Germline assignment: CDR1 LNHDA and CDR2 SQIVND (reference sequence). The CDR3 runs 12 residues. Trimming took 6 bases from V and 2 from J, leaving 6 bases between them.

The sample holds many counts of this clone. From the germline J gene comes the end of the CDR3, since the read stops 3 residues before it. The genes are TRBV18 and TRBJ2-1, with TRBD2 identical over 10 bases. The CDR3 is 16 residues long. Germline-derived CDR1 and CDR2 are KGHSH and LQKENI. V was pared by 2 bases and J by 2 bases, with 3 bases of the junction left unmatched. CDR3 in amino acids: CASSPYSGRAYNEQFF. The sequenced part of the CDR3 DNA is TGTGCCAGCTCACCATACAGCGGGAGGGCCTACAATGAG.

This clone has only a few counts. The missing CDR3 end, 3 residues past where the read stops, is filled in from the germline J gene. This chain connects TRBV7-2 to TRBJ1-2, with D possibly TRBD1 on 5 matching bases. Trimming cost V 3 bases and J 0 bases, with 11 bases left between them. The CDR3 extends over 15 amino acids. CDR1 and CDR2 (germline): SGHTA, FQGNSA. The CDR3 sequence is CASSLGGEANYGYTF. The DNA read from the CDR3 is TGTGCCAGCAGCTTGGGGGGAGAAGCTAACTATGGC.

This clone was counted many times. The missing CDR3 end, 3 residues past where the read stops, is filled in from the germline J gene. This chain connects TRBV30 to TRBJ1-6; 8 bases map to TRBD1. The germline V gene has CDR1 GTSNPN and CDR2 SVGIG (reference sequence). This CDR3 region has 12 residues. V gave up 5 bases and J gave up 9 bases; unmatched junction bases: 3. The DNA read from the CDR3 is TGTGCCTGGGGACAGGGTAGTTCACCC. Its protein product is CAWGQGSSP. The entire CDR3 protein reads CAWGQGSSPLHF.